The entry below gives a single T cell receptor beta chain sequence along with its context. This sample stems from a study of blood T cell repertoires in COVID-19. About the study: Material from acute and convalescent COVID-19 was sourced from the United States, Italy and Spain. Nucleic acid was either cDNA or gDNA, and it came from T cells, B-cell-depleted T cells, or PBMCs.

Study processing details: Reference gene primer amplification yielded estimated nucleated cell counts. Libraries were prepared by immunoSEQ multiplex PCR; TCRdb keeps only in-frame clonotypes and omits some of them. V and J calls and clone size are given by that table; D and trimming were obtained from the DNA. The sample has about 250,000 clones, 70% to 80% seen once. The receptor's source is a woman older than 75 with acute or convalescent COVID-19. Input material: peripheral blood.

The CDR3 reads CASSRTGGFLEAFF. CDR3 nucleotides: TGTGCCAGCAGCCGAACAGGGGGCTTCCTTGAAGCTTTCTTT. The gene calls are TRBV6-5 and TRBJ1-1; 9 nucleotides align to TRBD1. The CDR3 is 14 residues long. The germline gives CDR1 MNHEY, CDR2 SVGAGI. Trimming removed 6 bases from V and 7 bases from J; junction bases left unmatched: 9.